This T cell receptor beta chain was found in a study of blood T cell repertoires in COVID-19. Across the study: COVID-19 samples, acute and convalescent, were from the United States, Italy and Spain. T cells, B-cell-depleted T cells, or PBMCs provided the cDNA or gDNA that served as material.

Per the study methods: Counts of nucleated cells, estimated from reference gene primer amplification, were obtained. The method was immunoSEQ multiplex PCR; TCRdb's version includes in-frame clones alone and lacks a portion of them. The V and J calls and clone size come from that table; D and trimming were worked out from the DNA. This sample has some 300,000 clones, with approximately 90% found just once. Source material: peripheral blood. This clonotype was sampled from a woman in her twenties or thirties who had recovered from COVID-19.

This chain's CDR3 is CASSQALAGEQFF. CDR3 coding DNA: TGTGCCAGCAGCCAAGCACTAGCCGGCGAGCAGTTCTTC. The chain links TRBV3-1 (or the pseudogene TRBV3-2) to TRBJ2-1; tentative D call: TRBD2 (6 bases). This CDR3 is built from 13 residues. Trimming cost V 1 base and J 10 bases, with 11 bases left between them. Germline V CDR1 and CDR2: LGHDT, YNNKEL (reference sequence).